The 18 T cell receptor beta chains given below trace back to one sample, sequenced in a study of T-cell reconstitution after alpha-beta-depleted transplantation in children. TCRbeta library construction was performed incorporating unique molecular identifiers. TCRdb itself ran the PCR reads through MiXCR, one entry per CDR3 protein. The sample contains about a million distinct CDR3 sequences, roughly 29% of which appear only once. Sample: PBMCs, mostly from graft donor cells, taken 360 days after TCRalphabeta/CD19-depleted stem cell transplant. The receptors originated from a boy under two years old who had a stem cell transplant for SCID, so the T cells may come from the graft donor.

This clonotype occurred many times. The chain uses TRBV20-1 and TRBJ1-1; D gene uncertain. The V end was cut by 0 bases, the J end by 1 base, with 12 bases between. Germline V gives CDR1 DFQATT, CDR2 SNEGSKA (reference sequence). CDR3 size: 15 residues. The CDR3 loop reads CSARDDGLGNTEAFF. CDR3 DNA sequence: TGCAGTGCTAGAGATGACGGCCTAGGGAACACTGAAGCTTTCTTT.

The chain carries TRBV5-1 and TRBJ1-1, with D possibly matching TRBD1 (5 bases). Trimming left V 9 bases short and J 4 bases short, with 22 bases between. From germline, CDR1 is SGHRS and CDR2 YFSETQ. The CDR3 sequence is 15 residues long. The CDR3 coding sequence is TGCGCCACCCTATCAGCCGGGACGGATAGCACTGAAGCTTTCTTT. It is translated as CATLSAGTDSTEAFF. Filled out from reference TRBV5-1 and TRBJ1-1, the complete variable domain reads KAGVTQTPRYLIKTRGQQVTLSCSPISGHRSVSWYQQTPGQGLQFLFEYFSETQRNKGNFPGRFSGRQFSNSRSEMNVSTLELGDSALYLCATLSAGTDSTEAFFGQGTRLTVV.

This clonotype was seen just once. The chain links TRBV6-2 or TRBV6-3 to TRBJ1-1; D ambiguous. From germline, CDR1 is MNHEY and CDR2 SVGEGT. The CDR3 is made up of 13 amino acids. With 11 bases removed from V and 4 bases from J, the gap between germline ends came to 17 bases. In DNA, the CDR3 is TGTGCCGTAACGAGGCAGGCCAGCACTGAAGCTTTCTTT. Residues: CAVTRQASTEAFF.

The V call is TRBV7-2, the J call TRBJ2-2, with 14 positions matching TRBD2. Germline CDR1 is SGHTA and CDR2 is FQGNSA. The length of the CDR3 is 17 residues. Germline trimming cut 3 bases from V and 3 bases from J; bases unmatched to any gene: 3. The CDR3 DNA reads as TGTGCCAGCAGCTTGACTAGCGGGGGGGGCTACACCGGGGAGCTGTTTTTT. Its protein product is CASSLTSGGGYTGELFF.

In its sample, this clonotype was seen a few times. The CDR3 DNA reads TGCGCCAGCAGCCAAGCTCCGGGGGATACGCAGTATTTT. Translated, it gives CASSQAPGDTQYF. The chain uses TRBV4-3 and TRBJ2-3, with D possibly being TRBD2 (5 bases). CDR3 length: 13 amino acids. Germline assignment: CDR1 LGHNA and CDR2 YSLEER. V was trimmed by 1 base and J by 6 bases, leaving 8 bases between them.

The CDR3 spells CASSQDGGDWVPGELFF. CDR3 coding DNA: TGCGCCAGCAGCCAAGATGGGGGAGACTGGGTCCCCGGGGAGCTGTTTTTT. This chain connects TRBV4-3 to TRBJ2-2; either TRBD1 or TRBD2 may fit D (5 bases each). The V and J ends lost 0 bases and 6 bases respectively, with 17 bases between them. Germline V gene data show CDR1 as LGHNA and CDR2 as YSLEER. The CDR3 contains 17 residues.

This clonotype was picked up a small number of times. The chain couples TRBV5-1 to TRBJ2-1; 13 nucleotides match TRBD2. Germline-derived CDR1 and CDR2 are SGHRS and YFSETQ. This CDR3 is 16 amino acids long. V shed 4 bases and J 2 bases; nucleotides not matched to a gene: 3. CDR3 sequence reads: CASSRLAGGPYNEQFF. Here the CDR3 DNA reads TGCGCCAGCAGCCGACTAGCGGGGGGCCCCTACAATGAGCAGTTCTTC.

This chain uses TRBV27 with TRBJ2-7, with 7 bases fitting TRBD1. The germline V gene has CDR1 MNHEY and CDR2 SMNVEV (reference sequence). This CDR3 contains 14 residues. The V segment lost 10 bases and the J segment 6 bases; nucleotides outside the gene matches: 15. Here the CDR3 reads CATAEGARPGEQYF. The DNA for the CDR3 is TGTGCCACCGCCGAGGGGGCCCGTCCGGGCGAGCAGTACTTC.

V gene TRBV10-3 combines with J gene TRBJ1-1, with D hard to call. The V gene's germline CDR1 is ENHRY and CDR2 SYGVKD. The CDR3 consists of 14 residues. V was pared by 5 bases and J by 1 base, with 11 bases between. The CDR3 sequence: CAISSSQTNTEAFF. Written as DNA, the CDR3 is TGTGCCATCAGTTCTTCACAGACGAACACTGAAGCTTTCTTT.

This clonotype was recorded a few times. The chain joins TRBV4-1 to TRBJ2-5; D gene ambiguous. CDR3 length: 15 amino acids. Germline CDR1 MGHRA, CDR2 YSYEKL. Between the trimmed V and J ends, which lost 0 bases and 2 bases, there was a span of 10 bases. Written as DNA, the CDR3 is TGCGCCAGCAGCCAAGATTCCGTGGAGCAAGAGACCCAGTACTTC. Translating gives CASSQDSVEQETQYF.

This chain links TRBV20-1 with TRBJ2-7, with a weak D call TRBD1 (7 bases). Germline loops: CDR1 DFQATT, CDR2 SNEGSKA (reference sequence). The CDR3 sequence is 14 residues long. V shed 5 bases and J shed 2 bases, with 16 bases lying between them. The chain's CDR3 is CSASSGGPAYEQYF. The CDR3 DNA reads TGCAGTGCTTCTTCAGGGGGGCCGGCCTACGAGCAGTACTTC.

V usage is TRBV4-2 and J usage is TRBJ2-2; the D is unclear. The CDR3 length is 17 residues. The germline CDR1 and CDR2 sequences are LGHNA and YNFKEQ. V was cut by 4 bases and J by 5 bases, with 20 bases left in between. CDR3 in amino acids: CASSPNMGGTGTGELFF. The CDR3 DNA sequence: TGTGCCAGCAGCCCCAACATGGGCGGTACCGGGACCGGGGAGCTGTTTTTT.

The DNA for the CDR3 is TGTGCCAGCAGTTACTTGCAGCACACTGAAGCTTTCTTT. Translation: CASSYLQHTEAFF. The V gene is TRBV6-6, the J gene TRBJ1-1, with D unclear. Trimming pared 1 base from V and 3 bases from J, leaving 6 bases between. Germline CDR1 reads MNHNY; CDR2 reads SVGAGI (reference sequence). This CDR3 is 13 amino acids long.

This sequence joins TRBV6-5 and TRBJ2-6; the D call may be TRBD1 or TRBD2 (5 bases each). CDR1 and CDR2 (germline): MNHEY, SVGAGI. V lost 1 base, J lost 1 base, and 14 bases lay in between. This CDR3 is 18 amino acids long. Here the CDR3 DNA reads TGTGCCAGCAGTTACTGGGCCAAAGGGACGTCTGGGGCCAACGTCCTGACTTTC. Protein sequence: CASSYWAKGTSGANVLTF.

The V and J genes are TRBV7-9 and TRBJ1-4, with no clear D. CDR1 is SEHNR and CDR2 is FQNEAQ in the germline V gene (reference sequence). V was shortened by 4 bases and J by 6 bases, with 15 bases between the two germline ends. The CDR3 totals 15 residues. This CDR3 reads CASSSMAAGYEKLFF. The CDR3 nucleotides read TGTGCCAGCAGCTCGATGGCAGCGGGGTATGAAAAACTGTTTTTT.

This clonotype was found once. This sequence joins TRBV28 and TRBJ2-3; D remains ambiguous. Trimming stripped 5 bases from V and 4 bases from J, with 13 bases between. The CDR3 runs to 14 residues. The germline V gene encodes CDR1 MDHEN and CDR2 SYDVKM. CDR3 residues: CASSRWAGADTQYF. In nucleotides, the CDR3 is TGTGCCAGCAGTAGATGGGCCGGTGCAGATACGCAGTATTTT.

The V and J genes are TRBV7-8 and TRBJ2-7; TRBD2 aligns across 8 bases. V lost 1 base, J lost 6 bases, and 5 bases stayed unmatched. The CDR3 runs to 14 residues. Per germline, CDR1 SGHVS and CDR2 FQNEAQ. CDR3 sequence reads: CASSLEAGDREQYF. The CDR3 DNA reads TGTGCCAGCAGCTTAGAAGCGGGGGATCGCGAGCAGTACTTC.

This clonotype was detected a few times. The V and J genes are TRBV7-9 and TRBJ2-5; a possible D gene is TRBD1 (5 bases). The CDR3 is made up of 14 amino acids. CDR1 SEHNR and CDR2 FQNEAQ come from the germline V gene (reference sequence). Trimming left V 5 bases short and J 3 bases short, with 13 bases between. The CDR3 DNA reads TGTGCCAGCAGCCCGTCGACAGCCAAAGAGACCCAGTACTTC. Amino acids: CASSPSTAKETQYF.